One sample yielded the 21 T cell receptor beta chains listed below, sequenced in a study of persistence of HIV-infected CD4 T cells. Sequencing used immunoSEQ version 4 in survey mode. TCRdb's table, derived via immunoSEQ multiplex PCR, lists solely in-frame clones and lacks some. The data hold about 45,000 clones, with 75% to 90% observed a single time. Their antigens remain unidentified. Nonspecific anti-CD3/anti-CD28 bead stimulation represents the broad CD4+ T cell repertoire. Sorting selected CD4+ T cells upregulating both CD40 ligand and CD69. The material sequenced was CD4+ T cells sorted from PBMCs after approximately 19-hour stimulation, taken from a patient who received antiretroviral therapy. These receptors were collected from an adult woman with HIV who was CMV-seropositive.

The chain couples TRBV19 to TRBJ2-6; 7 nucleotides line up with TRBD1. The CDR3 is 17 residues long. Germline V gene sequence: CDR1 LNHDA, CDR2 SQIVND (reference sequence). V lost 8 bases and J lost 0; bases outside the gene matches: 10. CDR3 protein: CASRTPQGSSGANVLTF. CDR3 sequence (DNA): TGTGCCAGTCGGACACCACAGGGGTCCTCTGGGGCCAACGTCCTGACTTTC.

The J gene is TRBJ1-3, the V gene TRBV5-1, with D unclear. Trimming removed 4 bases from V and 0 bases from J, with 11 bases in between. Looked up from germline, CDR1 is SGHRS and CDR2 is YFSETQ. This CDR3 region has 15 residues. The CDR3 sequence: CASSPGPSSGNTIYF. CDR3 in DNA: TGCGCCAGCAGCCCTGGACCGAGCTCTGGAAACACCATATATTTT.

The J gene is TRBJ2-4, the V gene TRBV19; possible D gene TRBD2, 5 bases. V was pared by 8 bases and J by 0 bases, with 17 bases between. Germline loops: CDR1 LNHDA, CDR2 SQIVND (reference sequence). The CDR3 sequence is 16 residues long. This CDR3 reads CASQPLGVTAKNIQYF. DNA of the CDR3: TGTGCCAGTCAGCCCCTGGGAGTGACAGCCAAAAACATTCAGTACTTC.

The J gene is TRBJ1-2, the V gene TRBV18, with D possibly TRBD1 on 6 matching bases. V lost 2 bases and J 8 bases, leaving 15 bases between the germline ends. The CDR3 sequence is 14 residues long. Per the germline V gene, CDR1 is KGHSH and CDR2 is LQKENI. The CDR3 region is CASSPSGGGQGYTF. For the CDR3, the DNA is TGTGCCAGCTCACCATCGGGTGGGGGCCAAGGCTACACCTTC.

The chain joins TRBV24-1 to TRBJ1-2, with 7 bases lining up with TRBD1. Germline loops: CDR1 KGHDR, CDR2 SFDVKD. The CDR3 consists of 13 residues. Trimming removed 4 bases from V and 7 bases from J; junction bases left unmatched: 5. Written as DNA, the CDR3 is TGTGCCACCAGTGACGAGGGACAGTTTGGCTACACCTTC. Amino acid sequence: CATSDEGQFGYTF.

J is TRBJ1-2 and V is TRBV9, with D perhaps TRBD1 (5 bases). The germline V gene has CDR1 SGDLS and CDR2 YYNGEE. This CDR3 comprises 13 residues. V was trimmed by 8 bases and J by 6 bases, leaving 17 bases between them. The CDR3 bases are TGTGCCAGAAGGGGTTATGGAGTAAATGGCTACACCTTC. Residues: CARRGYGVNGYTF.

This clone appeared once. This rearrangement joins TRBV5-1 to TRBJ1-2; TRBD1 matches 7 bases. Per germline, CDR1 SGHRS and CDR2 YFSETQ. Unmatched junction bases numbered 12, after V lost 0 bases and J lost 4 bases. The length of the CDR3 is 17 residues. The CDR3 DNA sequence: TGCGCCAGCAGCTTGGGTGCAGGGGGATATGGTAGCTATGGCTACACCTTC. Its translation is CASSLGAGGYGSYGYTF.

The CDR3, as DNA: TGTGCCAGCAGCGTAGAGGGCAGGCAGAATCAGCCCCAGCATTTT. It translates to CASSVEGRQNQPQHF. The chain uses TRBV9 and TRBJ1-5; D is undetermined. Germline-derived CDR1 and CDR2 are SGDLS and YYNGEE. The CDR3 length is 15 residues. V lost 0 bases, J lost 4 bases, and 11 bases lay in between.

The genes are TRBV2 and TRBJ2-5, with 7 bases matching TRBD1. Per the germline V gene, CDR1 is SNHLY and CDR2 is FYNNEI. This CDR3 comprises 16 residues. V was pared by 8 bases and J by 2 bases, with 14 bases of the junction left unmatched. CDR3 sequence: CASLRTGRLGQETQYF. The CDR3 DNA follows: TGTGCCAGCCTCCGGACAGGCCGTTTAGGGCAAGAGACCCAGTACTTC.

The chain combines TRBV12-3 or TRBV12-4 with TRBJ2-1, with D possibly matching TRBD1 (6 bases). The CDR3 length is 13 residues. The ends were cut back, 7 bases at V and 6 bases at J, with 13 bases in the middle. CDR3 in amino acids: CASNPGQTNEQFF. In nucleotides, the CDR3 is TGTGCCAGCAACCCCGGACAGACCAATGAGCAGTTCTTC.

This rearrangement joins TRBV29-1 to TRBJ1-1; D is uncertain. The germline V gene has CDR1 SQVTM and CDR2 ANQGSEA. CDR3 length: 14 residues. Trimming left V 8 bases short and J 5 bases short, with 21 bases between. The CDR3 loop is CSTKGSNSGTEAFF. For the CDR3, the DNA is TGCAGCACCAAGGGAAGTAATTCGGGAACTGAAGCTTTCTTT. The whole variable domain, remainder taken from reference TRBV29-1 and TRBJ1-1, is SAVISQKPSRDICQRGTSLTIQCQVDSQVTMMFWYRQQPGQSLTLIATANQGSEATYESGFVIDKFPISRPNLTFSTLTVSNMSPEDSSIYLCSTKGSNSGTEAFFGQGTRLTVV.

This clone was seen a few times. As DNA, the CDR3 is TGTGCCACCAGTGATTTCCCCCCCAGGCAGGGGGCAAGGAGCAATCAGCCCCAGCATTTT. Translating it yields CATSDFPPRQGARSNQPQHF. This chain connects TRBV24-1 to TRBJ1-5, with TRBD1 matching 8 bases. Germline CDR1 reads KGHDR; CDR2 reads SFDVKD. The CDR3 contains 20 residues. The ends lost 1 base at V and 1 base at J; junction bases unmatched: 14.

DNA of the CDR3: TGTGCCAGCAGCTACGCCCCGGGACTAGGGACCGGGGAGCTGTTTTTT. It encodes CASSYAPGLGTGELFF. This chain uses TRBV3-1 (or the pseudogene TRBV3-2) with TRBJ2-2, with TRBD2 matching 8 bases. The CDR3 covers 16 residues. J was trimmed by 5 bases and V by 5 bases; bases with no gene match: 10. CDR1 is LGHDT, CDR2 YNNKEL, per germline (reference sequence).

The chain has TRBV30 and TRBJ1-1; the D gene is possibly TRBD1 (5 bases). Germline loops: CDR1 GTSNPN, CDR2 SVGIG (reference sequence). Deletions cut 0 bases from V and 4 bases from J, with 12 bases between. The CDR3 totals 14 residues. Here the CDR3 reads CAWSVGGAFTEAFF. CDR3 bases: TGTGCCTGGAGTGTAGGAGGGGCATTCACTGAAGCTTTCTTT.

This clone was seen just once. This chain joins TRBV18 and TRBJ1-2; 7 nucleotides agree with TRBD1. The CDR3 totals 12 residues. J lost 7 bases, V lost 6 bases, and 5 bases had no gene match. In germline, CDR1 is KGHSH, CDR2 LQKENI. CDR3 loop: CASSGQFRGYTF. The DNA for the CDR3 is TGTGCCAGCTCGGGACAGTTTCGTGGCTACACCTTC.

The V and J genes are TRBV10-3 and TRBJ1-5; 7 nucleotides agree with TRBD1. J lost 0 bases, V lost 7 bases, and 6 bases had no gene match. CDR1 is ENHRY, CDR2 SYGVKD, per germline. This CDR3 has 15 residues. In DNA, the CDR3 is TGTGCCATCAAATCGACAGGGAATAGCAATCAGCCCCAGCATTTT. It yields the protein CAIKSTGNSNQPQHF.

The chain couples TRBV30 to TRBJ1-4; possible D gene TRBD1, 6 bases. The V end was cut by 2 bases, the J end by 5 bases, with 18 bases between. This CDR3 spans 16 amino acids. Germline CDR1 GTSNPN, CDR2 SVGIG (reference sequence). The DNA of the CDR3 is TGTGCCTGGAGTCAAACTGGGGGCAGAATGAATGAAAAACTGTTTTTT. It yields the protein CAWSQTGGRMNEKLFF.

The chain uses TRBV27 and TRBJ1-1, with 12 bases fitting TRBD1. The V gene's germline CDR1 is MNHEY and CDR2 SMNVEV (reference sequence). The J segment lost 3 bases and the V segment lost 5 bases, leaving 7 bases of the junction unmatched. The CDR3 runs to 16 residues. The chain's CDR3 is CASSPGTGGADTEAFF. The CDR3 DNA reads as TGTGCCAGCAGTCCCGGGACAGGGGGCGCGGACACTGAAGCTTTCTTT.

The chain uses TRBV5-1 and TRBJ2-1; tentatively, D is TRBD2 (5 bases). The CDR3 has 14 amino acids. Germline V gene sequence: CDR1 SGHRS, CDR2 YFSETQ. V dropped 1 base and J dropped 4 bases, with 9 bases sitting between them. In DNA, the CDR3 is TGCGCCAGCAGCTTGCCTAGCCGGTACAATGAGCAGTTCTTC. Translating it yields CASSLPSRYNEQFF.

The chain links TRBV7-6 to TRBJ1-4; no definite D call. The CDR3 runs to 16 residues. Per the germline V gene, CDR1 is SGHVS and CDR2 is FNYEAQ. V was shortened by 5 bases and J by 2 bases, with 15 bases between the two germline ends. The CDR3, as DNA: TGTGCCAGCAGCCCACGGGCTCCGGGCACTAATGAAAAACTGTTTTTT. Its protein is CASSPRAPGTNEKLFF.

The genes are TRBV6-5 and TRBJ2-7, with 7 positions matching TRBD2. CDR1 and CDR2 from the germline V gene are MNHEY and SVGAGI. J was trimmed by 7 bases and V by 5 bases; bases with no gene match: 5. CDR3 length equals 12 residues. CDR3 protein: CASSRGRDEQYF. CDR3 nucleotides: TGTGCCAGCAGTCGAGGGAGGGATGAGCAGTACTTC.